The source of this TCR beta chain is a study of CD8+CD57+ T cells in acquired aplastic anemia. Study information: The sorted CD4+ and CD8+ cells yielded an average approximately 3.3 ug of DNA. General study points: Patients and controls shared 25 to 30 CD8+ CDR3 sequences, which appeared highly expressed in patients and within their immunodominant clones.

Genomic DNA constituted the template upon which TCR beta VDJ and CDR3 profiling was performed. MiXCR was run by TCRdb on the reads, yielding one entry per CDR3 protein. Among roughly 200,000 distinct CDR3 sequences, around three fifths were seen once, and the ten largest hold roughly 62%. The CDR3 is 11 residues long. CDR1 and CDR2 from the germline V gene are ENHRY and SYGVKD. V shed 11 bases and J shed 5 bases, with 13 bases lying between them. Individuals selected for sequencing had exhibited CD8+CD57+ cell expansion on flow cytometry. In all patients, the disease was severe acquired aplastic anemia. Therapy had not been given to patients before blood sampling. This clonotype was detected ten times or more. Its matching antigen is unknown.

The sample consisted of sorted CD4+, CD8+, or CD8+CD57+ T cells (not recorded which) from PBMCs. J is TRBJ2-7 and V is TRBV10-3, with a possible D match to TRBD1 (5 bases). This sequence originates from a human donor with aplastic anemia. Written as DNA, the CDR3 is TGTGCCGTCCAGGGCTTCGACGAGCAGTACTTC. This translates into CAVQGFDEQYF.